This TCR beta chain was profiled in a study of blood T cell repertoires in COVID-19. This clone was observed a single time. Using immunoSEQ multiplex PCR, the repertoire was profiled, and TCRdb retains in-frame clones only, with some absent. The table records about 200,000 clones, around 81% of them present only once. The sample comprised PBMCs or T cells enriched from blood (not recorded which). The TCR comes from a woman aged 35 to 49 with acute COVID-19.

For the CDR3, the DNA is TGTGCCAGCAGTTACGGGCAGGGGGTTTACACCGGGGAGCTGTTTTTT. It codes for CASSYGQGVYTGELFF. V and J are TRBV6-5 and TRBJ2-2; 7 nucleotides match TRBD1. The CDR3 contains 16 residues. V lost 2 bases to trimming and J lost 3 bases; unmatched junction nucleotides: 6. Germline values: CDR1 MNHEY, CDR2 SVGAGI.